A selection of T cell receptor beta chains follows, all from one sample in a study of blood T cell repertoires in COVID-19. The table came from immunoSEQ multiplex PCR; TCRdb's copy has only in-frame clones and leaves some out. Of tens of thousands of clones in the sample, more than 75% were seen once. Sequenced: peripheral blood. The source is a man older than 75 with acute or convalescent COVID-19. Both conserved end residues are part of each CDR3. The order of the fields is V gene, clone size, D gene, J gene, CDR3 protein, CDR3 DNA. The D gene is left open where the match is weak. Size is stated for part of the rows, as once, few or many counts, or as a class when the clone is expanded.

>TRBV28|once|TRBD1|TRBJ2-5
CASMSGQGTETQYF
TGTGCCAGCATGTCGGGACAGGGCACAGAGACCCAGTACTTC
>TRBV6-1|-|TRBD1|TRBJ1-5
CASRPRTGDQHF
TGTGCCAGCAGACCCAGGACAGGGGACCAGCATTTT
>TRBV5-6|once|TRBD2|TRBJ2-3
CASSSRTSGNTDTQYF
TGTGCCAGCAGCTCCCGGACTAGCGGTAACACAGATACGCAGTATTTT
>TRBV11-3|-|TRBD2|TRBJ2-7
CASSSGLGGEQYF
TGTGCCAGCAGCTCCGGACTAGGTGGCGAGCAGTACTTC
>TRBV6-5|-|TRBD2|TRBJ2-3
CASRGLLNTQYF
TGTGCCAGCAGGGGACTACTTAATACGCAGTATTTT
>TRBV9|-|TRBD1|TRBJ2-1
CASSGERGGRYNEQFF
TGTGCCAGCAGCGGGGAGAGAGGGGGCAGATACAATGAGCAGTTCTTC
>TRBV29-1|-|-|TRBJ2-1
CSAVTGKYNEQFF
TGCAGCGCCGTGACAGGAAAATACAATGAGCAGTTCTTC
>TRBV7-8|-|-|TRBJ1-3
CASSPTGQASGNTIYF
TGTGCCAGCTCCCCAACCGGACAAGCCTCTGGAAACACCATATATTTT
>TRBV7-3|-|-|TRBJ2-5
CASSPDGSGETQYF
TGTGCCAGCAGCCCCGACGGGAGCGGGGAGACCCAGTACTTC
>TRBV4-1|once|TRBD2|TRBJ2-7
CASSLGGGYEQYF
TGCGCCAGCAGCCTGGGGGGGGGCTACGAGCAGTACTTC
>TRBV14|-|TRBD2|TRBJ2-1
CASSQTAGDEQFF
TGTGCCAGCAGCCAGACCGCGGGAGATGAGCAGTTCTTC
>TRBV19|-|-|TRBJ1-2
CASSLGAGAYGYTF
TGTGCCAGTAGCCTAGGGGCGGGAGCCTATGGCTACACCTTC
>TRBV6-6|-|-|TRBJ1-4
CASSSREKLFF
TGTGCCAGCAGTTCTCGGGAAAAACTGTTTTTT
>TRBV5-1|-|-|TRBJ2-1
CASTRDGGSYNEQFF
TGCGCCAGCACCAGAGACGGGGGCTCCTACAATGAGCAGTTCTTC
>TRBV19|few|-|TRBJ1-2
CASSIVSGKRIYGYTF
TGTGCCAGTAGTATAGTTTCAGGGAAGAGGATTTATGGCTACACCTTC
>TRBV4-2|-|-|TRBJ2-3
CASSQDRRGTDTQYF
TGTGCCAGCAGCCAAGATCGACGGGGAACAGATACGCAGTATTTT
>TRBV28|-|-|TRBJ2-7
CASRVRGTYEQYF
TGTGCCAGCAGGGTCCGGGGTACCTACGAGCAGTACTTC
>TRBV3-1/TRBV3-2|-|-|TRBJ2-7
CASSQDPTGRASF
TGTGCCAGCAGCCAAGATCCCACAGGGCGGGCCTCCTTC
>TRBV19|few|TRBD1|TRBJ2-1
CASSISGRTGYNEQFF
TGTGCCAGTAGTATAAGTGGCCGGACAGGTTACAATGAGCAGTTCTTC
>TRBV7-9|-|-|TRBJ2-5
CASSLRWAGQETQYF
TGTGCCAGCAGCTTAAGATGGGCGGGGCAAGAGACCCAGTACTTC
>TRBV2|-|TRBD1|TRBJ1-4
CASSPAGGKLFF
TGTGCCAGCAGCCCCGCAGGGGGGAAACTGTTTTTT
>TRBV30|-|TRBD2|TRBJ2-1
CAWSVLAGHNEQFF
TGTGCCTGGAGTGTACTAGCGGGCCACAATGAGCAGTTCTTC
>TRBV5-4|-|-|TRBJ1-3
CASSLAPGQNSGNTIYF
TGTGCCAGCAGCTTGGCCCCAGGCCAAAACTCTGGAAACACCATATATTTT
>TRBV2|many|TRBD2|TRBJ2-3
CASSEGGLAGVGDTQYF
TGTGCCAGCAGTGAAGGGGGTCTAGCGGGAGTGGGAGATACGCAGTATTTT
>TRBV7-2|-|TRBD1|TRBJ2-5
CASSDRGGETQYF
TGTGCCAGCAGCGACAGGGGTGGAGAGACCCAGTACTTC
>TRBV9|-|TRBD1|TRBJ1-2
CASSPYRGLSGYTF
TGTGCCAGCAGCCCTTACAGGGGGCTCAGTGGCTACACCTTC
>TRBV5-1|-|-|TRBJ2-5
CASSLGQETQYF
TGCGCCAGCAGCTTGGGGCAGGAGACCCAGTACTTC
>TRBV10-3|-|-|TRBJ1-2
CAISQQGEDYGYTF
TGTGCCATCAGCCAACAGGGTGAGGACTATGGCTACACCTTC